The clone carrying this T cell receptor (beta chain) has at least ten counts. In the original processing: From reference gene primer amplification, estimates of nucleated cell counts were derived. Using immunoSEQ multiplex PCR, the repertoire was profiled, and TCRdb retains in-frame clones only, with some absent. V, J and clone size are taken as reported in that table, and D and trimming were inferred from the DNA itself. The sample yields around 180,000 clones, under 85% seen once. Participants were aged about 18 to 100 years, lived in roughly 23 US areas, and enrolled virtually. The sample originates from a study of blood T cell repertoires in COVID-19. Study as a whole: Sites across the United States, Italy and Spain contributed samples from acute and convalescent COVID-19. Sources were T cells, B-cell-depleted T cells, or PBMCs; the material itself was cDNA or gDNA.

The V end lost 7 bases, the J end lost 8 bases, and 20 bases lay between the germline ends. In germline, CDR1 is LGHDT, CDR2 YNNKEL (reference sequence). The CDR3 length is 14 residues. The clonotype comes from a man in his fifties who had recovered from COVID-19. This chain joins TRBV3-1 (or the pseudogene TRBV3-2) and TRBJ1-1; D call uncertain. Sample: PBMCs or T cells enriched from blood (not recorded which). The CDR3, as DNA: TGTGCCAGCACCCTAACTCGGTCCGGGAGAGAAGCTTTCTTT. Translating it yields CASTLTRSGREAFF.